Reported below is one T cell receptor (beta chain). Its antigen is undetermined. This CDR3 has 12 residues. Deletions cut 5 bases from V and 3 bases from J, with 8 bases between. Looked up from germline, CDR1 is SEHNR and CDR2 is FQNEAQ (reference sequence). The entry originates in a study of graft-versus-host responses after intestinal transplantation. Study background: Recipients uniformly received anti-thymocyte globulin induction, followed by tacrolimus and steroids for approximately 3 years.

Study-level results: Recipient bone marrow held GvH clones, some seen earlier in ileum or blood.

Generated by immunoSEQ multiplex PCR, the TCRdb table keeps only in-frame clones and is missing some. This table has some 120,000 clones, 85% to 95% appearing once. The chain carries TRBV7-9 and TRBJ2-7, with D perhaps TRBD2 (5 bases). The sequencing used unstimulated CD8+ T cells sorted from spleen or lymph node cells, collected before transplant. This receptor was obtained from a human donor who was the organ donor for an intestinal transplant. CDR3 amino acids: CASSPSGYEQYF. DNA for the CDR3: TGTGCCAGCAGCCCCAGCGGCTACGAGCAGTACTTC. Looking up the rest from reference TRBV7-9 and TRBJ2-7 gives the full variable domain: DTGVSQNPRHKITKRGQNVTFRCDPISEHNRLYWYRQTLGQGPEFLTYFQNEAQLEKSRLLSDRFSAERPKGSFSTLEIQRTEQGDSAMYLCASSPSGYEQYFGPGTRLTVT.